The rows below give T cell receptor beta chains drawn from one sample of a study of cytomegalovirus exposure and HLA in healthy donors. The protocol was immunoSEQ multiplex PCR, while the TCRdb copy is restricted to in-frame clones and leaves out a portion. The table shows roughly 84,000 clones, with 70% to 85% occurring only once. The sequencing input was PBMCs. Receptors were obtained from a human donor in good health. CDR3s include the opening cysteine and the closing phenylalanine or tryptophan. Each record gives: V gene, clone size, D gene, J gene, CDR3 protein, CDR3 DNA. D genes are given only for firm matches. Some rows have no size entry. The others give once, few or many, or a class for an expanded clone.

TRBV7-9	NA	NA	TRBJ1-1	CASTYNPETEAFF	TGTGCCAGCACCTATAACCCGGAGACTGAAGCTTTCTTT
TRBV5-1	few	TRBD1	TRBJ1-1	CASSFGQGGRTEAFF	TGCGCCAGCAGCTTCGGACAGGGTGGGAGAACTGAAGCTTTCTTT
TRBV11-2	NA	TRBD1	TRBJ1-1	CASSLEHRGKVAAFF	TGTGCCAGCAGCTTAGAACACAGGGGGAAGGTAGCGGCTTTCTTT
TRBV4-3	NA	NA	TRBJ2-5	CASSQSGQQETQYF	TGCGCCAGCAGCCAAAGTGGGCAGCAAGAGACCCAGTACTTC
TRBV7-9	once	TRBD1	TRBJ2-1	CASSPRQGGSYNEQFF	TGTGCCAGCAGCCCCCGACAGGGGGGCTCCTACAATGAGCAGTTCTTC
TRBV7-9	NA	NA	TRBJ2-3	CASSPGFLTDTQYF	TGTGCCAGCAGCCCGGGATTCCTCACAGATACGCAGTATTTT
TRBV10-3	NA	NA	TRBJ1-1	CAISDRENTEAFF	TGTGCCATCAGTGATCGGGAGAACACTGAAGCTTTCTTT
TRBV5-1	once	TRBD2	TRBJ2-3	CASGGGGYTDTQYF	TGCGCCAGCGGCGGGGGGGGTTACACAGATACGCAGTATTTT
TRBV19	few	NA	TRBJ1-6	CASSIKYGDSYNSPLHF	TGTGCCAGTAGTATCAAGTACGGGGACTCCTATAATTCACCCCTCCACTTT
TRBV2	NA	NA	TRBJ2-7	CASGGNSKGPFGDEQYF	TGTGCCAGCGGAGGGAACTCTAAGGGGCCCTTCGGCGACGAGCAGTACTTC
TRBV6-5	NA	TRBD1	TRBJ1-1	CASSSLVDREVSFF	TGTGCCAGCAGTTCTCTGGTTGACAGGGAGGTATCTTTCTTT
TRBV7-8	NA	NA	TRBJ1-1	CASRERTEAFF	TGTGCCAGCAGGGAGCGGACTGAAGCTTTCTTT
TRBV2	NA	TRBD1	TRBJ2-3	CASSEIGTAAQDTQYF	TGTGCCAGCAGTGAAATCGGGACAGCAGCACAGGATACGCAGTATTTT
TRBV6-5	few	NA	TRBJ1-5	CASSYGYGQPQHF	TGTGCCAGCAGTTACGGGTACGGGCAGCCCCAGCATTTT
TRBV18	NA	NA	TRBJ2-5	CASSPGRGETQYF	TGTGCCAGCTCACCTGGACGGGGAGAGACCCAGTACTTC